This T cell receptor beta chain came from a study of blood T cell repertoires in COVID-19. Study at large: Sample material is recorded as cDNA or gDNA derived from T cells, B-cell-depleted T cells, or PBMCs.

Assay: immunoSEQ multiplex PCR; the TCRdb copy retains only in-frame clones and omits some. Of fewer than 350,000 clones listed, approximately 87% are singletons. CDR3 length equals 14 residues. Trimming cost V 8 bases and J 4 bases; bases outside gene matches: 10. Germline V lookup: CDR1 MDHEN, CDR2 SYDVKM. The sequenced sample consisted of peripheral blood. This sequence was found in a woman between 50 and 59 years old who had recovered from COVID-19. J is TRBJ1-1 and V is TRBV28; 7 bases align to TRBD1. DNA for the CDR3: TGTGCCAGCTCCCGGACAGGCCGGGTCACTGAAGCTTTCTTT. This codes for CASSRTGRVTEAFF.